The 16 T cell receptor beta chains in this list originate from one sample, sequenced in a study of identical twins. TCRdb fed the 5' RACE reads into MiXCR, producing one record per CDR3 protein. Seen here are under 250,000 distinct CDR3 sequences, about 7.5% observed once, and the top ten hold just under 2%. The same data also went into a second study, on yellow fever vaccine responses in identical twins.

The sequencing sample was made of memory (CD45RO+) T cells sorted from blood. The origin of the receptors is a woman aged 18-35 years in good health.

The sample holds many counts of this clonotype. The chain carries TRBV4-1 and TRBJ2-1, with 15 nucleotides matching TRBD2. The CDR3 spans 15 residues. From germline, CDR1 is MGHRA and CDR2 YSYEKL. With V trimmed by 3 bases and J by 13 bases, 7 bases remained unmatched. DNA of the CDR3: TGCGCCAGCAGCCAGACCGGGACTAGCGGGGGGAAACAGTTCTTC. Protein: CASSQTGTSGGKQFF.

This clonotype was seen repeatedly, ten times or more. The chain recombines TRBV6-1 with TRBJ1-1; 9 nucleotides line up with TRBD1. Germline CDR1 and CDR2: MNHNS and SASEGT. The CDR3 has 12 residues. The V segment lost 5 bases and the J segment 8 bases; nucleotides outside the gene matches: 3. The CDR3 region has the DNA TGTGCCAGCAGTCGGGACAGGGAAGAAGCTTTCTTT. This sequence encodes CASSRDREEAFF.

This clonotype was seen many times. This chain uses TRBV5-1 with TRBJ1-4; no clear D. The CDR3 runs to 12 residues. The germline V gene encodes CDR1 SGHRS and CDR2 YFSETQ. The V end lost 0 bases, the J end lost 7 bases, and 4 bases lay between the germline ends. CDR3 protein: CASSLDGEKLFF. In DNA, the CDR3 is TGCGCCAGCAGCTTGGACGGTGAAAAACTGTTTTTT.

The chain has TRBV18 and TRBJ1-1; D is uncertain. V was trimmed by 9 bases and J by 2 bases, leaving 13 bases between them. The CDR3 consists of 13 residues. CDR1 is KGHSH, CDR2 LQKENI, per germline. CDR3 sequence reads: CASLAGLNTEAFF. The CDR3 region has the DNA TGTGCCAGTCTTGCCGGACTCAACACTGAAGCTTTCTTT.

This clonotype has more than one count but fewer than ten. V and J are TRBV5-5 and TRBJ1-4, with unresolved D. The CDR3 extends over 15 amino acids. Trimming removed 3 bases at V and 8 bases at J, with 17 bases between. Germline loops: CDR1 SGHKS, CDR2 YYEKEE (reference sequence). CDR3 DNA: TGTGCCAGCAGCTCCTCGGCGGGGATGGGCGAAAAACTGTTTTTT. Translated, it gives CASSSSAGMGEKLFF.

V gene TRBV5-1 combines with J gene TRBJ2-7; perhaps TRBD1 as D (6 bases). V was shortened by 2 bases and J by 6 bases, with 18 bases between the two germline ends. This CDR3 is 15 amino acids long. Germline loops: CDR1 SGHRS, CDR2 YFSETQ. The CDR3 sequence is CASSFSDRSTGEQYF. The CDR3 DNA sequence: TGCGCCAGCAGCTTTTCCGACAGGTCTACTGGCGAGCAGTACTTC.

This clonotype showed up just a few times. The chain links TRBV5-1 to TRBJ1-5, with 7 bases that match TRBD1. The trim removed 5 bases at V and 6 bases at J, leaving 8 bases unmatched. The CDR3 spans 14 residues. The germline gives CDR1 SGHRS, CDR2 YFSETQ. In nucleotides, the CDR3 is TGCGCCAGCAGTTCTGGGACAGAGGGTCAGCCCCAGCATTTT. The encoded protein is CASSSGTEGQPQHF. The entire variable domain, with the rest obtained from reference TRBV5-1 and TRBJ1-5, is as follows: KAGVTQTPRYLIKTRGQQVTLSCSPISGHRSVSWYQQTPGQGLQFLFEYFSETQRNKGNFPGRFSGRQFSNSRSEMNVSTLELGDSALYLCASSSGTEGQPQHFGDGTRLSIL.

This clonotype came up many times. CDR3 nucleotides: TGCGCCAGCAGCTTGGGGCCTAGTCCCACAGATACGCAGTATTTT. Translated: CASSLGPSPTDTQYF. This chain links TRBV5-1 with TRBJ2-3; the D is unclear. The V and J ends lost 0 bases and 2 bases respectively, with 10 bases between them. Germline V gene lookup returns CDR1 SGHRS and CDR2 YFSETQ. The CDR3 length is 15 residues.

This clonotype was seen more than once but under ten times. J is TRBJ1-1 and V is TRBV28; tentatively, D is TRBD1 (6 bases). CDR1 is MDHEN, CDR2 SYDVKM, per germline. Trimming cost V 4 bases and J 10 bases, with 13 bases left between them. The CDR3 contains 12 residues. For the CDR3, the DNA is TGTGCCAGCAGTTCCACAGGGAATTTAGCTTTCTTT. Translation gives CASSSTGNLAFF.

The table lists this clonotype with a few counts. This rearrangement joins TRBV4-3 to TRBJ2-2; 10 bases fit TRBD1. With V trimmed by 1 base and J by 6 bases, 5 bases remained unmatched. This CDR3 contains 16 residues. Germline V gene data show CDR1 as LGHNA and CDR2 as YSLEER. CDR3 sequence: CASSQVAGQGPGELFF. Written as DNA, the CDR3 is TGCGCCAGCAGCCAAGTCGCGGGACAGGGGCCCGGGGAGCTGTTTTTT.

This clonotype was recorded at least ten times. The rearrangement uses TRBV29-1 and TRBJ2-3; maybe TRBD1 (5 bases). CDR1 and CDR2 from the germline V gene are SQVTM and ANQGSEA. This CDR3 region has 15 residues. Trimming stripped 4 bases from V and 1 base from J, with 15 bases between. This chain's CDR3 is CSVARAGQRTDTQYF. CDR3 DNA sequence: TGCAGCGTTGCCAGGGCAGGCCAGCGCACAGATACGCAGTATTTT.

This clonotype has ten or more counts. The J gene is TRBJ2-4, the V gene TRBV27, with D possibly being TRBD2 (5 bases). Germline V lookup: CDR1 MNHEY, CDR2 SMNVEV (reference sequence). This CDR3 comprises 13 residues. The germline V and J ends were trimmed by 6 bases and 4 bases, with 10 bases remaining between them. CDR3 sequence reads: CASRRTGKNIQYF. The CDR3 DNA reads TGTGCCAGCAGGAGGACGGGAAAAAACATTCAGTACTTC.

The chain recombines TRBV6-1 with TRBJ2-1; TRBD1 aligns across 7 bases. CDR1 and CDR2 (germline): MNHNS, SASEGT. There are 15 residues in the CDR3. V gave up 5 bases and J gave up 7 bases; unmatched junction bases: 11. The CDR3 protein is CASSPEGQKVNEQFF. The DNA for the CDR3 is TGTGCCAGCAGTCCTGAGGGACAGAAAGTGAATGAGCAGTTCTTC.

J is TRBJ2-7 and V is TRBV3-1; weak D call: TRBD2 (5 bases). Germline V lookup: CDR1 LGHDT, CDR2 YNNKEL (reference sequence). The CDR3 runs to 15 residues. V lost 0 bases and J lost 3, with 12 bases in between. CDR3 protein: CASSQDTGSNYEQYF. DNA for the CDR3: TGTGCCAGCAGCCAAGATACGGGGTCCAACTACGAGCAGTACTTC.

This clonotype was seen many times. V gene TRBV24-1 combines with J gene TRBJ2-1, with 11 bases lining up with TRBD1. The V and J ends lost 5 bases and 7 bases, in that order; junction bases with no gene match: 12. In germline, CDR1 is KGHDR, CDR2 SFDVKD. The CDR3 sequence is 17 residues long. CDR3 amino acids: CATSAPGRTGGLNEQFF. For the CDR3, the DNA is TGTGCCACCAGTGCCCCTGGGAGGACAGGGGGCTTGAATGAGCAGTTCTTC.

A note on this clonotype: One junction end does not reproduce the germline sequence, and a read error may be involved. This sequence joins TRBV20-1 and TRBJ2-3; D ambiguous. CDR3 length: 17 residues. Germline V CDR1 and CDR2: DFQATT, SNEGSKA (reference sequence). CDR3 region: CCARDLRLQSPADTQYF. DNA of the CDR3: TGCTGTGCTAGAGATCTCCGCTTACAAAGTCCCGCAGATACGCAGTATTTT.